The rows below give T cell receptor beta chains drawn from one sample of a study of blood T cell repertoires in COVID-19. This table comes from immunoSEQ multiplex PCR, and its TCRdb copy is limited to in-frame clones, with some not included. The table records some 330,000 clones, under 95% of them present only once. What was sequenced was PBMCs or T cells enriched from blood (not recorded which). These receptors were taken from a woman aged 25 to 39 who had recovered from COVID-19. The CDR3 runs from the conserved cysteine through the conserved F or W. Fields, in order: CDR3 protein, CDR3 DNA, clone size, V gene, J gene, D gene. A D gene is named only where the DNA matches it firmly. Not all rows give a size; the values are once, few, many and, for expanded clones, a class.

CASSNSFNEQFF,TGTGCCAGCAGCAACAGTTTCAATGAGCAGTTCTTC,NA,TRBV2,TRBJ2-1,NA
CASSPRGGNYGYTF,TGTGCCAGCAGCCCCCGGGGGGGCAACTATGGCTACACCTTC,NA,TRBV27,TRBJ1-2,NA
CASSLGGYGYTF,TGTGCCAGCAGTTTAGGAGGGTATGGCTACACCTTC,NA,TRBV28,TRBJ1-2,NA
CASSSPGSGQGFYEQYF,TGTGCCAGCAGCTCGCCTGGCTCGGGACAGGGGTTTTACGAGCAGTACTTC,once,TRBV7-2,TRBJ2-7,TRBD1
CATSRDVWREVHEQYF,TGTGCCACCAGCAGAGATGTCTGGCGGGAGGTCCACGAGCAGTACTTC,NA,TRBV15,TRBJ2-7,TRBD2
CASSSQMNTEAFF,TGTGCCAGCTCGTCCCAGATGAACACTGAAGCTTTCTTT,NA,TRBV28,TRBJ1-1,NA
CASSQDSDAWDNEQFF,TGTGCCAGCAGCCAGGACAGCGATGCATGGGACAATGAGCAGTTCTTC,NA,TRBV3-1/TRBV3-2,TRBJ2-1,NA
CASSGQGTAGDLEAFF,TGTGCCAGCAGCGGACAGGGAACCGCGGGGGACCTTGAAGCTTTCTTT,NA,TRBV7-8,TRBJ1-1,TRBD1
CASSPGATGNTIYF,TGTGCCAGCAGCCCAGGGGCGACTGGAAACACCATATATTTT,few,TRBV7-3,TRBJ1-3,NA
CASIPGLAGVDTGELFF,TGTGCCAGCATTCCGGGACTAGCGGGTGTGGACACCGGGGAGCTGTTTTTT,NA,TRBV6-7,TRBJ2-2,TRBD2
CASSVTGTAGLGYTF,TGTGCCAGCAGCGTCACCGGGACTGCTGGCCTCGGCTACACCTTC,once,TRBV5-4,TRBJ1-2,NA
CASSGLHYRGLNTEAFF,TGTGCCAGCAGTGGATTGCATTACCGGGGTTTGAACACTGAAGCTTTCTTT,NA,TRBV6-4,TRBJ1-1,NA
CASSLPGLSSYNEQFF,TGTGCCAGCAGCCTACCGGGACTGAGTTCCTACAATGAGCAGTTCTTC,once,TRBV9,TRBJ2-1,NA
CASSSTDLNTEAFF,TGCGCCAGCAGCTCCACAGATCTGAACACTGAAGCTTTCTTT,NA,TRBV5-1,TRBJ1-1,NA
CASMSSNYGYTF,TGCGCCAGCATGAGCTCAAACTATGGCTACACCTTC,NA,TRBV5-1,TRBJ1-2,NA
CASSSVRQGKDYEQYF,TGTGCCAGCAGCTCGGTTAGACAGGGAAAAGACTACGAGCAGTACTTC,NA,TRBV28,TRBJ2-7,TRBD1
CASSLIGTGAYEQYF,TGTGCCAGCAGCTTAATCGGGACAGGAGCTTACGAGCAGTACTTC,NA,TRBV7-9,TRBJ2-7,TRBD1
CASSQRPSGYYGYTF,TGTGCCAGCAGCCAAAGGCCCTCCGGGTACTATGGCTACACCTTC,NA,TRBV14,TRBJ1-2,NA
CASTFSGGAGESEQYF,TGTGCCAGTACCTTCAGCGGGGGGGCCGGGGAGAGTGAGCAGTACTTC,NA,TRBV28,TRBJ2-7,TRBD2
CASSQTYRATEAFF,TGTGCCAGCAGCCAGACGTACAGGGCCACTGAAGCTTTCTTT,NA,TRBV5-6,TRBJ1-1,NA
CASSPGQGAQYF,TGTGCCAGCTCACCAGGGCAGGGGGCACAGTACTTC,NA,TRBV18,TRBJ2-4,TRBD1
CATSRDEAGGNEQFF,TGTGCCACCAGCAGAGATGAGGCGGGAGGTAATGAGCAGTTCTTC,NA,TRBV15,TRBJ2-1,TRBD2
CATSDKGAYEQYF,TGTGCCACCAGTGATAAGGGGGCATACGAGCAGTACTTC,NA,TRBV24-1,TRBJ2-7,TRBD1
CASSLGQGGYYGYTF,TGTGCCAGCAGCTTAGGACAGGGGGGGTACTATGGCTACACCTTC,NA,TRBV7-2,TRBJ1-2,TRBD1
CASKPARDLGYNEQFF,TGTGCCAGCAAACCCGCCCGGGATTTAGGGTACAATGAGCAGTTCTTC,NA,TRBV7-2,TRBJ2-1,NA
CASGFQGSSYNEQFF,TGTGCAAGTGGGTTCCAGGGGAGCTCCTACAATGAGCAGTTCTTC,NA,TRBV27,TRBJ2-1,NA
CASSPETDQPQHF,TGTGCCAGCTCACCCGAGACAGATCAGCCCCAGCATTTT,NA,TRBV18,TRBJ1-5,NA
CASSLQDTEAFF,TGTGCCAGCAGTTTACAGGACACTGAAGCTTTCTTT,once,TRBV28,TRBJ1-1,NA
CASRGLSPGELFF,TGTGCCAGCAGGGGGCTTAGTCCCGGGGAGCTGTTTTTT,NA,TRBV10-3,TRBJ2-2,TRBD1
CASSSGLRNTEAFF,TGTGCCAGCAGCTCCGGACTTCGGAACACTGAAGCTTTCTTT,NA,TRBV5-6,TRBJ1-1,NA
CASSQRAGGDGETQYF,TGTGCCAGCAGCCAAAGAGCGGGAGGGGACGGAGAGACCCAGTACTTC,NA,TRBV4-2,TRBJ2-5,TRBD2
CASSRGGTGKETQYF,TGTGCCAGTAGTAGGGGAGGGACAGGGAAAGAGACCCAGTACTTC,NA,TRBV19,TRBJ2-5,TRBD1
CASSLMGVQGAAGELFF,TGTGCCAGCAGCTTAATGGGCGTGCAGGGGGCTGCCGGGGAGCTGTTTTTT,NA,TRBV7-3,TRBJ2-2,TRBD1
CASSQVGEQFF,TGTGCCAGCAGCCAAGTCGGTGAGCAGTTCTTC,NA,TRBV3-1/TRBV3-2,TRBJ2-1,NA
CASSLYPPDIEQETQYF,TGTGCCAGCAGTTTATACCCCCCGGACATTGAGCAAGAGACCCAGTACTTC,NA,TRBV28,TRBJ2-5,NA
CASSESTGELFF,TGTGCCAGCAGCGAGAGTACCGGGGAGCTGTTTTTT,NA,TRBV6-2/TRBV6-3,TRBJ2-2,NA
CASSVASKQITGELFF,TGTGCCAGCAGCGTAGCTTCGAAGCAAATCACCGGGGAGCTGTTTTTT,NA,TRBV9,TRBJ2-2,NA